Shown below are 20 T cell receptor beta chains from a single sample sequenced in a study of regulatory T cells in long-lasting Graves disease. Investigators prepared the TCR beta libraries by applying iRepertoire HTBI primers and Arm-PCR of CDR3 regions. MiXCR, applied by TCRdb to the multiplex PCR reads, yields one record per CDR3 protein. The repertoire consists of more than 300,000 distinct CDR3 sequences, with around 15% occurring once and the leading ten covering just over 20%. Time point defined: newly diagnosed GD, antithyroid drugs for less than 3 months. TCR sequences were obtained from RNA taken from PBMCs. These data were also reused for a study on T cells in Graves' hyperthyroidism and ophthalmopathy.

The material was peripheral blood mononuclear cells (PBMCs), obtained at new diagnosis, from a patient treated with antithyroid drugs. The source of these receptors is a woman under 30 with Graves disease.

This clonotype came up a few times. V is TRBV4-1 and J is TRBJ2-7, with 7 nucleotides matching TRBD1. The CDR3 spans 17 residues. The germline gives CDR1 MGHRA, CDR2 YSYEKL. After removal of 0 bases from V and 1 base from J, the junction contained 9 bases not matched to a gene. In DNA, the CDR3 is TGCGCCAGCAGCCAAGATAAAGGGACAGAAACTTCCTACGAGCAGTACTTC. This gives the protein CASSQDKGTETSYEQYF.

The sample holds a few counts of this clonotype. V gene TRBV4-1 combines with J gene TRBJ2-3; TRBD2 agrees at 8 bases. The trim removed 0 bases at V and 6 bases at J, leaving 11 bases unmatched. Germline CDR1 MGHRA, CDR2 YSYEKL. There are 17 residues in the CDR3. The CDR3 DNA reads TGCGCCAGCAGCCAAGATGGGCTAGCGGGTTTCGGGGATACGCAGTATTTT. It translates to CASSQDGLAGFGDTQYF.

In its sample, this clonotype was seen many times. This chain uses TRBV20-1 with TRBJ2-2; 9 bases match TRBD2. Germline lookup yields CDR1 DFQATT and CDR2 SNEGSKA (reference sequence). CDR3 length equals 15 residues. V was clipped by 5 bases and J by 5 bases; unmatched bases: 9. For the CDR3, the DNA is TGCAGTGCTCGAAGACTAGCGGTGGAGACCGGGGAGCTGTTTTTT. It specifies CSARRLAVETGELFF.

The chain is built from TRBV9 and TRBJ1-3; D is undetermined. Trimming left V 4 bases short and J 4 bases short, with 27 bases between. This CDR3 region has 19 residues. Per germline, CDR1 SGDLS and CDR2 YYNGEE. CDR3 region: CASSPIDRMSPLSGNTIYF. CDR3 coding DNA: TGTGCCAGCAGCCCGATCGACCGTATGAGTCCGCTATCGGGAAACACCATATATTTT. The entire variable domain, with the rest obtained from reference TRBV9 and TRBJ1-3, is as follows: DSGVTQTPKHLITATGQRVTLRCSPRSGDLSVYWYQQSLDQGLQFLIQYYNGEERAKGNILERFSAQQFPDLHSELNLSSLELGDSALYFCASSPIDRMSPLSGNTIYFGEGSWLTVV.

The V and J genes are TRBV6-2 or TRBV6-3 and TRBJ2-4; D not certain. The J call is doubtful: the DNA matches TRBJ1-2 better. The CDR3 is made up of 13 amino acids. Germline values: CDR1 MNHEY, CDR2 SVGEGT. The DNA for the CDR3 is TGTGCCAGCAGTGAAGTGTCCGCCCATGGCTACACCTTC. Amino acid sequence: CASSEVSAHGYTF.

About this clonotype itself: Just one base apart from a much larger clone, this may be a read error. V and J are TRBV20-1 and TRBJ2-5; D possibly corresponds to TRBD2 (6 bases). The germline V gene has CDR1 DFQATT and CDR2 SNEGSKA (reference sequence). The CDR3 is 12 residues long. Trimming pared 8 bases from V and 4 bases from J, leaving 14 bases between. The CDR3 nucleotides read TGCAGTTGGTCCGGGGGATTAGAGACCCAGTACTTC. This translates into CSWSGGLETQYF.

At least ten counts were recorded for this clonotype. The rearrangement joins TRBV3-1 to TRBJ1-2; 11 positions match TRBD1. The CDR3 consists of 15 residues. CDR1 and CDR2 (germline): LGHDT, YNNKEL (reference sequence). The V segment lost 2 bases and the J segment 7 bases; nucleotides outside the gene matches: 6. CDR3 loop: CASSQFGTGGRGYTF. Here the CDR3 DNA reads TGTGCCAGCAGCCAATTCGGGACAGGGGGTCGTGGCTACACCTTC.

This clonotype was counted a few times. The chain carries TRBV13 and TRBJ1-1; D is unclear. Germline V gene sequence: CDR1 PRHDT, CDR2 FYEKMQ (reference sequence). CDR3 length equals 15 residues. V lost 0 bases and J lost 3, with 11 bases in between. The CDR3 DNA sequence: TGTGCCAGCAGCTTAGGGATCGGTCCCTACACTGAAGCTTTCTTT. Encoded protein: CASSLGIGPYTEAFF.

The chain links TRBV28 to TRBJ1-4; TRBD1 is a possible D gene (6 bases). Germline V gives CDR1 MDHEN, CDR2 SYDVKM. The CDR3 is made up of 15 amino acids. V gave up 1 base and J gave up 5 bases, with 11 bases separating them. CDR3 in amino acids: CASSLSYRENEKLFF. The CDR3 region has the DNA TGTGCCAGCAGTTTATCCTACAGGGAAAATGAAAAACTGTTTTTT. Looking up the rest from reference TRBV28 and TRBJ1-4 gives the full variable domain: DVKVTQSSRYLVKRTGEKVFLECVQDMDHENMFWYRQDPGLGLRLIYFSYDVKMKEKGDIPEGYSVSREKKERFSLILESASTNQTSMYLCASSLSYRENEKLFFGSGTQLSVL.

This clonotype came up many times. The rearrangement uses TRBV6-1 and TRBJ1-1, with TRBD1 as a possible D gene (5 bases). Germline V CDR1 and CDR2: MNHNS, SASEGT. This CDR3 has 17 residues. V shed 5 bases and J shed 7 bases, with 26 bases lying between them. The CDR3 loop is CASSPHPGAPRTFEAFF. The CDR3 DNA follows: TGTGCCAGCAGTCCCCACCCCGGGGCTCCCAGAACATTTGAAGCTTTCTTT.

V is TRBV28 and J is TRBJ1-2; the match to TRBD1 covers 7 bases. This CDR3 has 15 residues. Germline CDR1 is MDHEN and CDR2 is SYDVKM. Germline trimming cut 3 bases from V and 0 bases from J; bases unmatched to any gene: 4. The CDR3 DNA follows: TGTGCCAGCAGTTTCGGACAGGACCCTAACTATGGCTACACCTTC. As protein: CASSFGQDPNYGYTF.

This clonotype was detected ten times or more. The rearrangement uses TRBV19 and TRBJ2-1; tentative D call: TRBD2 (5 bases). Germline CDR1 is LNHDA and CDR2 is SQIVND (reference sequence). The CDR3 has 16 residues. V lost 6 bases and J 6 bases, leaving 21 bases between the germline ends. Here the CDR3 reads CASSPTSGLWGNEQFF. The CDR3 coding sequence is TGTGCCAGTAGCCCAACCAGCGGTCTATGGGGCAATGAGCAGTTCTTC.

This clonotype was observed many times. At one of its ends the junction is not consistent with the germline gene, which may arise from a read error. The V and J genes are TRBV6-5 and TRBJ1-1; D gene ambiguous. The germline CDR1 and CDR2 sequences are MNHEY and SVGAGI. CDR3 length: 12 amino acids. CDR3 residues: CASRYLDTEAFF. CDR3 bases: TGTGCCAGCAGGTACTTGGACACTGAAGCTTTCTTT.

This clonotype was found many times. The rearrangement links TRBV2 to TRBJ2-7; D remains ambiguous. Per the germline V gene, CDR1 is SNHLY and CDR2 is FYNNEI. This CDR3 has 14 residues. The V end was cut by 2 bases, the J end by 0 bases, with 8 bases between. The CDR3 loop is CASSELMSSYEQYF. The CDR3 nucleotides are TGTGCCAGCAGTGAACTAATGAGCTCCTACGAGCAGTACTTC.

This clonotype has at least ten counts. The chain combines TRBV5-1 with TRBJ2-5; 11 bases map to TRBD1. The J segment lost 4 bases and the V segment lost 4 bases, leaving 12 bases of the junction unmatched. Germline-derived CDR1 and CDR2 are SGHRS and YFSETQ. The CDR3 has 17 amino acids. In DNA, the CDR3 is TGCGCCAGCAGCGCCCGGACAGGGGGCAGCCGACGAGAGACCCAGTACTTC. It specifies CASSARTGGSRRETQYF.

Regarding this clonotype: This likely traces to a read error, being one base from a far larger clone. This CDR3 is missing its conserved last phenylalanine or tryptophan, likely due to a read error. The chain has TRBV11-2 and TRBJ1-1, with TRBD1 matching 9 bases. The CDR3 is 14 residues long. V shed 1 base, J shed 4 bases, and the junction held 1 base outside the gene matches. Per the germline V gene, CDR1 is SGHAT and CDR2 is FQNNGV. The CDR3, as DNA: TGTGCCAGCAGCTTAGGGGACAGGGTCACTGAAGCTTTCTCT. This translates into CASSLGDRVTEAFS.

This clonotype was recorded many times. The chain employs TRBV30 and TRBJ2-3; 8 bases match TRBD2. There are 14 residues in the CDR3. Per germline, CDR1 GTSNPN and CDR2 SVGIG (reference sequence). V was pared by 7 bases and J by 4 bases, with 10 bases of the junction left unmatched. CDR3 nucleotides: TGTGCCTCCCGGAACGGGAGGGGCCCAGATACGCAGTATTTT. It encodes CASRNGRGPDTQYF.

About this clonotype itself: This may arise from a read error, as a much more abundant clone is one base away. The rearrangement links TRBV28 to TRBJ2-5, with a weak D call TRBD1 (6 bases). The ends were cut back, 7 bases at V and 10 bases at J, with 19 bases in the middle. CDR3 size: 13 residues. Germline CDR1 reads MDHEN; CDR2 reads SYDVKM. The CDR3 nucleotides read TGTGCCAGCAAGAGGGCAGGGGTGGGGGACCAGTACTTC. Protein: CASKRAGVGDQYF.

The chain links TRBV4-1 to TRBJ2-3; no definite D call. This CDR3 contains 13 residues. Germline assignment: CDR1 MGHRA and CDR2 YSYEKL. Trimming removed 5 bases from V and 5 bases from J, with 11 bases in between. CDR3: CASSFRFQDTQYF. For the CDR3, the DNA is TGCGCCAGCAGCTTTCGCTTCCAAGATACGCAGTATTTT.

This clonotype has at least ten counts. This sequence joins TRBV11-2 and TRBJ2-7; 11 positions agree with TRBD2. Germline CDR1 reads SGHAT; CDR2 reads FQNNGV. V dropped 3 bases and J dropped 5; count of bases not matched to a gene: 9. CDR3 length: 16 residues. CDR3 DNA: TGTGCCAGCAGCTTGAGATTTAGCGGGAGGGATGACGAGCAGTACTTC. This encodes CASSLRFSGRDDEQYF.